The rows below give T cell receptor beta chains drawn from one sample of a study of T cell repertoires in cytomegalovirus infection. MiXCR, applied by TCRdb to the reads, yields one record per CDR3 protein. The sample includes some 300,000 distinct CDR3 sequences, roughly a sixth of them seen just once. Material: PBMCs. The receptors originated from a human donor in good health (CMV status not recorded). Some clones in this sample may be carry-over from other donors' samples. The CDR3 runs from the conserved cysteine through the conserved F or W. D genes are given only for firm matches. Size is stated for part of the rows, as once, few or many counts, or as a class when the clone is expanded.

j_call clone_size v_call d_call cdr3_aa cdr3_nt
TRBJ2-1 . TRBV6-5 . CASMQSLYNEQFF TGTGCCAGCATGCAGTCCCTCTACAATGAGCAGTTCTTC
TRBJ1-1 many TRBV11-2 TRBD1 CASSRYRGPGPNTEAFF TGTGCCAGCAGCCGATACAGGGGGCCTGGGCCAAACACTGAAGCTTTCTTT
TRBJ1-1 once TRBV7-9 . CASSLDQGRGTEAFF TGTGCCAGCAGCTTAGATCAGGGCCGGGGGACTGAAGCTTTCTTT
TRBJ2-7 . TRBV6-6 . CASSFSMGISYEQYF TGTGCCAGCAGTTTCTCGATGGGGATCTCCTACGAGCAGTACTTC
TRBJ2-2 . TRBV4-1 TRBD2 CASSGTSGGTAGELFF TGCGCCAGCAGCGGGACTAGCGGGGGAACGGCCGGGGAGCTGTTTTTT
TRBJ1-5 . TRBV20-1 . CSARDRDDYSNQPQHF TGCAGTGCTAGAGATCGTGACGATTATAGCAATCAGCCCCAGCATTTT
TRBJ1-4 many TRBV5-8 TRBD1 CASSLDRGNEKLFF TGTGCCAGCAGCTTAGACAGGGGAAATGAAAAACTGTTTTTT
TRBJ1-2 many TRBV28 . CASSPAHDYGYTF TGTGCCAGCAGCCCCGCCCACGACTATGGCTACACCTTC
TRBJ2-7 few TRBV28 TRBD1 CASSQDRVWGEQYF TGTGCCAGCAGCCAGGACAGGGTTTGGGGCGAGCAGTACTTC
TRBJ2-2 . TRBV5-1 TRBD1 CASSYRDRGLTGELFF TGCGCCAGCAGCTACCGGGACAGGGGGCTCACCGGGGAGCTGTTTTTT
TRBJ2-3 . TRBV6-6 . CASAGGQSDTQYF TGTGCCAGTGCTGGGGGGCAGTCAGATACGCAGTATTTT
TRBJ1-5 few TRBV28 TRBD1 CASSPGTGAHQPQHF TGTGCCAGCAGTCCAGGGACAGGGGCCCATCAGCCCCAGCATTTT
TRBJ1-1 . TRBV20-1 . CSARVRGTEAFF TGCAGTGCTAGAGTCAGGGGCACTGAAGCTTTCTTT
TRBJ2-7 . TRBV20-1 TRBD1 CSARGQGHSYEQYF TGCAGTGCTAGGGGACAGGGGCACTCCTACGAGCAGTACTTC
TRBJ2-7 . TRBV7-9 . CASSPTGAVEQYF TGTGCCAGCAGCCCCACCGGGGCTGTGGAGCAGTACTTC
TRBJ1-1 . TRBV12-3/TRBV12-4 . CASSQGSSTEAFF TGTGCCAGCAGCCAGGGATCTTCCACTGAAGCTTTCTTT
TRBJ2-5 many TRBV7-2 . CASSSSIGETQYF TGTGCCAGCAGCTCGTCGATCGGAGAGACCCAGTACTTC
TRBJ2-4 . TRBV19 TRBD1 CASMRQGANIQYF TGTGCCAGTATGCGGCAGGGGGCGAACATTCAGTACTTC
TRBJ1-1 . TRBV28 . CASSQAYTEAFF TGTGCCAGCAGCCAGGCGTACACTGAAGCTTTCTTT
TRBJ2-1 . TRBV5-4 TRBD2 CASSREGGRSSYNEQFF TGTGCCAGCAGTCGGGAGGGGGGCCGGAGCTCCTACAATGAGCAGTTCTTC
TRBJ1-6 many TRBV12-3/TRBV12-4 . CASSLPSQGPLHF TGTGCCAGCAGCCTGCCTTCCCAAGGTCCCCTCCACTTT
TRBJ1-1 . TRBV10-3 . CAISESWNTEAFF TGTGCCATCAGTGAGTCATGGAACACTGAAGCTTTCTTT
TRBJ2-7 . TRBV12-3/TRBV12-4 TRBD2 CASTSGGNPYEQYF TGTGCCAGCACCTCGGGGGGAAACCCCTACGAGCAGTACTTC